A single sample gave rise to the 8 T cell receptor beta chains below, sequenced in a study of cytotoxic CD8 clonotypes in ibrutinib-treated CLL. Assay: immunoSEQ multiplex PCR; the TCRdb copy retains only in-frame clones and omits some. In the table there are about 160,000 clones, around 84% of which are singletons. Sequences were derived from PBMCs, sampled after 12 months of ibrutinib treatment. All receptors come from a human donor with chronic lymphocytic leukemia.

This clone appeared once. The V gene is TRBV9, the J gene TRBJ1-1, with D perhaps matching TRBD1 (5 bases). The CDR3 loop spans 14 amino acids. V lost 0 bases to trimming and J lost 1 base, with 7 bases between them. Per the germline V gene, CDR1 is SGDLS and CDR2 is YYNGEE. The CDR3 DNA is TGTGCCAGCAGCGTAGCAGGGTCGAACACTGAAGCTTTCTTT. It is translated as CASSVAGSNTEAFF.

CDR3 amino acids: CAISDPGRETQYF. The CDR3 DNA reads TGTGCCATCAGTGACCCCGGCAGAGAGACCCAGTACTTC. The J gene is TRBJ2-5, the V gene TRBV10-3; no definite D call. With 3 bases removed from V and 4 bases from J, the gap between germline ends came to 9 bases. The germline gives CDR1 ENHRY, CDR2 SYGVKD. There are 13 residues in the CDR3.

The chain links TRBV18 to TRBJ1-1; possibly TRBD1 for D (5 bases). Trimming pared 0 bases from V and 1 base from J, leaving 9 bases between. The germline V gene encodes CDR1 KGHSH and CDR2 LQKENI. The CDR3 contains 15 residues. This chain's CDR3 is CASSPPRGPNTEAFF. The CDR3, as DNA: TGTGCCAGCTCACCACCGAGGGGCCCGAACACTGAAGCTTTCTTT.

V and J are TRBV7-7 and TRBJ2-5; D is possibly TRBD2 (6 bases). The CDR3 consists of 15 residues. CDR1 is SSHAT, CDR2 FNYEAQ, per germline (reference sequence). Trimming took off 5 bases at V and 5 bases at J, with 18 bases between the two ends. The CDR3 loop is CASSARTASGETQYF. CDR3 coding DNA: TGTGCCAGCAGCGCGCGGACTGCGAGCGGGGAGACCCAGTACTTC.

In nucleotides, the CDR3 is TGTGCCAGCAGCCGGAGAGCTAACTATGGCTACACCTTC. The encoded protein is CASSRRANYGYTF. The chain uses TRBV11-2 and TRBJ1-2; D call uncertain. Trimming stripped 5 bases from V and 0 bases from J, with 7 bases between. Germline values: CDR1 SGHAT, CDR2 FQNNGV. The CDR3 contains 13 residues. Full variable domain (remainder filled in from reference TRBV11-2 and TRBJ1-2): EAGVAQSPRYKIIEKRQSVAFWCNPISGHATLYWYQQILGQGPKLLIQFQNNGVVDDSQLPKDRFSAERLKGVDSTLKIQPAKLEDSAVYLCASSRRANYGYTFGSGTRLTVV.

This clone was seen once. This rearrangement joins TRBV28 to TRBJ1-1; TRBD1 might be the D (5 bases). Germline CDR1 and CDR2: MDHEN and SYDVKM. The CDR3 runs to 16 residues. The V and J ends lost 5 bases and 0 bases respectively, with 16 bases between them. The DNA of the CDR3 is TGTGCCAGCAGTCCGGGGCCAGAGCCCATGAACACTGAAGCTTTCTTT. Translation: CASSPGPEPMNTEAFF. Combining the CDR3 with reference TRBV28 and TRBJ1-1 gives the whole variable domain DVKVTQSSRYLVKRTGEKVFLECVQDMDHENMFWYRQDPGLGLRLIYFSYDVKMKEKGDIPEGYSVSREKKERFSLILESASTNQTSMYLCASSPGPEPMNTEAFFGQGTRLTVV.

The V and J genes are TRBV5-4 and TRBJ2-5; TRBD1 matches 8 bases. The CDR3 has 13 amino acids. V lost 0 bases, J lost 5 bases, and 0 bases stayed unmatched. Germline CDR1 reads SGHNT; CDR2 reads YYREEE (reference sequence). The CDR3 reads CASSLGQGETQYF. As DNA, the CDR3 is TGTGCCAGCAGCTTGGGACAGGGGGAGACCCAGTACTTC.

The V call is TRBV10-3, the J call TRBJ2-2; tentatively, D is TRBD1 (6 bases). From germline, CDR1 is ENHRY and CDR2 SYGVKD. The germline V and J ends were trimmed by 3 bases and 6 bases, with 20 bases remaining between them. The CDR3 runs to 17 residues. In DNA, the CDR3 is TGTGCCATCAGTGACTCACAGGGCCAACCACTGGCCGGGGAGCTGTTTTTT. It encodes CAISDSQGQPLAGELFF.